This section outlines one T cell receptor beta chain sequence together with its context. Treatment noted: approximately 18 received Ad26.COV2.S at low or high dose, single or two shots; a few received placebo; per-sample allocation not given. It was on day 63 after the first vaccine or placebo injection that samples were taken. Cohort 1b enrolled adults aged 18-55 years in Boston. This sample is drawn from a study of Ad26.COV2.S vaccination and SARS-CoV-2 variants. Study as a whole: Donor got 5x10^10 or 1x10^11 viral particles of Ad26.COV2.S.

Generated by immunoSEQ multiplex PCR, the TCRdb table keeps only in-frame clones and is missing some. The sample consists of 300,000 to 350,000 clones, 85% to 90% of them appearing once. Germline CDR1 reads SGHTA; CDR2 reads FQGNSA. This CDR3 is built from 15 residues. With V trimmed by 5 bases and J by 12 bases, 17 bases remained unmatched. V and J are TRBV7-2 and TRBJ1-2; the match to TRBD1 covers 8 bases. The sequencing used peripheral blood, collected in a trial of Ad26.COV2.S vaccine versus placebo. The source of this sequence is a person between 18 and 65 years old who received the Ad26.COV2.S COVID-19 vaccine or a placebo. CDR3 coding DNA: TGTGCCAGCAGCCCTGGGACAGGAGACCGCCTCTCCGACACCTTC. Its translation: CASSPGTGDRLSDTF. The entire variable domain, with the rest obtained from reference TRBV7-2 and TRBJ1-2, is as follows: GAGVSQSPSNKVTEKGKDVELRCDPISGHTALYWYRQSLGQGLEFLIYFQGNSAPDKSGLPSDRFSAERTGGSVSTLTIQRTQQEDSAVYLCASSPGTGDRLSDTFGSGTRLTVV.